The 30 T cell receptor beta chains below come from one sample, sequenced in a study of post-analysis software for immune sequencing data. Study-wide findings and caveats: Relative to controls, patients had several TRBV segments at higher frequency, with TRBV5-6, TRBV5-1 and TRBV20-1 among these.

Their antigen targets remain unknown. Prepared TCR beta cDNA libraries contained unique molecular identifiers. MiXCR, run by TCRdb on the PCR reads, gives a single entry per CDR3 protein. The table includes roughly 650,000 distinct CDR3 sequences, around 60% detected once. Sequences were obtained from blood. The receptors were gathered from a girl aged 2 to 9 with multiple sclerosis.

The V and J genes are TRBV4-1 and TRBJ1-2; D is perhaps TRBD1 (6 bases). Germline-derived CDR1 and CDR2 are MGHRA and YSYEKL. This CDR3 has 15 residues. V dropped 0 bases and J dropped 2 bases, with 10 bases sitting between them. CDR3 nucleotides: TGCGCCAGCAGCCAAGAACCAGGGGCCAACTATGGCTACACCTTC. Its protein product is CASSQEPGANYGYTF.

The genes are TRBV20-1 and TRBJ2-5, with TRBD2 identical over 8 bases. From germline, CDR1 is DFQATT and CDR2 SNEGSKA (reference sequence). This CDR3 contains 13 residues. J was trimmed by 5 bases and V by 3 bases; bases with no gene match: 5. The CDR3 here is CSARGLEGETQYF. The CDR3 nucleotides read TGCAGTGCTAGGGGACTAGAAGGGGAGACCCAGTACTTC.

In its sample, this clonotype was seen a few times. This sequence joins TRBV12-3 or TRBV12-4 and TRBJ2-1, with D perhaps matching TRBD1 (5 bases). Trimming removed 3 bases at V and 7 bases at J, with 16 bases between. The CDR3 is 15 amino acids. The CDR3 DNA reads TGTGCCAGCAGTTTGAGGCCAGGGCCCGGGAATGAGCAGTTCTTC. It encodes CASSLRPGPGNEQFF.

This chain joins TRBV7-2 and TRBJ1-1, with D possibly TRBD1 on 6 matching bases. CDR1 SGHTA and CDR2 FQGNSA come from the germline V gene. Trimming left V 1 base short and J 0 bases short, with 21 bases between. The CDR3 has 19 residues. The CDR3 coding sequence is TGTGCCAGCAGCTTAGGGAACAGGGTATTTTCCGTTGTGAACACTGAAGCTTTCTTT. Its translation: CASSLGNRVFSVVNTEAFF.

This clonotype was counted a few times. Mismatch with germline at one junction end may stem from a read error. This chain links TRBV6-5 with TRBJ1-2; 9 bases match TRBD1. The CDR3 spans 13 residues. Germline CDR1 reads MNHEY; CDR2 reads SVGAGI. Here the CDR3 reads CAGSYRTGDGYTF. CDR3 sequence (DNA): TGTGCCGGCAGTTATCGGACAGGGGATGGCTACACCTTC.

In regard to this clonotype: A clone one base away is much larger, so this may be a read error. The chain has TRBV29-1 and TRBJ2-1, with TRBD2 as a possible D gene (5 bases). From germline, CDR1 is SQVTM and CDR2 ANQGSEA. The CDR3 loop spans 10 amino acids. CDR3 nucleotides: TGCAGCGTTGAGAAAAGCTGGGAGTGCTTC. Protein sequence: CSVEKSWECF.

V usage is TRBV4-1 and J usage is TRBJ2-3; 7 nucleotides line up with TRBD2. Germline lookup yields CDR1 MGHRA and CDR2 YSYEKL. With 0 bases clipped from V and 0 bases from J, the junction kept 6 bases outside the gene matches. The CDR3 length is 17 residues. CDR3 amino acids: CASSQEPSGTSTDTQYF. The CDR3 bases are TGCGCCAGCAGCCAAGAACCTAGCGGCACTAGCACAGATACGCAGTATTTT.

In DNA, the CDR3 is TGTGCCAGCAGCCTCCGGACTAGCGGGAAAGGCACAGATACGCAGTATTTT. This codes for CASSLRTSGKGTDTQYF. This chain uses TRBV7-2 with TRBJ2-3, with TRBD2 matching 12 bases. This CDR3 contains 17 residues. In germline, CDR1 is SGHTA, CDR2 FQGNSA. J lost 1 base, V lost 5 bases, and 7 bases had no gene match.

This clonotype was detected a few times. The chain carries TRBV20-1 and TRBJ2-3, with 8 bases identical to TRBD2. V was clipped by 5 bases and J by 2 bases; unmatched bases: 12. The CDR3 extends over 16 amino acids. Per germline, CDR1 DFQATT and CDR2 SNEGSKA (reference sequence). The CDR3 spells CSAVIPSGGLTDTQYF. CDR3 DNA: TGCAGTGCTGTGATCCCAAGCGGGGGACTCACAGATACGCAGTATTTT.

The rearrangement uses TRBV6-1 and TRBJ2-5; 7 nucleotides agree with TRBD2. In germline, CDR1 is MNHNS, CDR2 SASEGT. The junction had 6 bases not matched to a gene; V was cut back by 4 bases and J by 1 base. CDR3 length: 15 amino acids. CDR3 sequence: CASSVERDFQETQYF. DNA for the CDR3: TGTGCCAGCAGTGTAGAGCGGGACTTCCAAGAGACCCAGTACTTC.

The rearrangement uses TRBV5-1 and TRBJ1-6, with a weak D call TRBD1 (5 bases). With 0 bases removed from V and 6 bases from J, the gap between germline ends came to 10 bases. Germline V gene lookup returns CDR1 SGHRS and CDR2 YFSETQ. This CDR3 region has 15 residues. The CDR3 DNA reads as TGCGCCAGCAGCTTGGGGCAGGGACCTAATTCACCCCTCCACTTT. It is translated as CASSLGQGPNSPLHF.

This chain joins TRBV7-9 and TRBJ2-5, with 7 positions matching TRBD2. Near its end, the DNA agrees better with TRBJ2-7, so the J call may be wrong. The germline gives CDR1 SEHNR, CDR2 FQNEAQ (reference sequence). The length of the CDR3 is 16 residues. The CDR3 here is CASSRTRGSGLDEQYF. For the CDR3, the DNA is TGTGCCAGCAGCCGTACGCGCGGGAGTGGTCTAGACGAGCAGTACTTC.

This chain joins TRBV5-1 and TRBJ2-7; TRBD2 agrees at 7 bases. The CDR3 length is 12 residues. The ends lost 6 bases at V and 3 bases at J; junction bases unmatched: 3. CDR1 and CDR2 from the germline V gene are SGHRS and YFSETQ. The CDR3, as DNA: TGCGCCAGCACCTCGGGGGGCTACGAGCAGTACTTC. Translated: CASTSGGYEQYF.

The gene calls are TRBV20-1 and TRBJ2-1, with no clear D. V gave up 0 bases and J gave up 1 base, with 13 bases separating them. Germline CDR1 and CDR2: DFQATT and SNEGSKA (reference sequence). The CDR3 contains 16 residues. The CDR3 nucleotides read TGCAGTGCTAGAGATCCGGGCGCATTTTCCTACAATGAGCAGTTCTTC. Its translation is CSARDPGAFSYNEQFF.

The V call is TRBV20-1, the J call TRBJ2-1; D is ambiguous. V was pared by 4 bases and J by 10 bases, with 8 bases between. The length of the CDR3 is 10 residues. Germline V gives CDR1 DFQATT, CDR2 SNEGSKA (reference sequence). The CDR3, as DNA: TGCAGTGCTATCTTCCGGGAGCAGTTCTTC. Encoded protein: CSAIFREQFF.

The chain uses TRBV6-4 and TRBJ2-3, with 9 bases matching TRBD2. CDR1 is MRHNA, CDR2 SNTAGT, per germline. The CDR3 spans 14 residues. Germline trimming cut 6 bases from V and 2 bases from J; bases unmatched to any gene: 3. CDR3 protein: CASRRGGNTDTQYF. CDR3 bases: TGTGCCAGCAGGCGGGGGGGAAACACAGATACGCAGTATTTT.

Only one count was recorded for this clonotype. In nucleotides, the CDR3 is TGTGCCAGCAGACCGGGACAGCCTAAAGATGGCTACACCTTC. It yields the protein CASRPGQPKDGYTF. The chain has TRBV27 and TRBJ1-2; 7 bases fit TRBD1. The germline V gene encodes CDR1 MNHEY and CDR2 SMNVEV (reference sequence). V gave up 6 bases and J gave up 6 bases; unmatched junction bases: 10. This CDR3 has 14 residues.

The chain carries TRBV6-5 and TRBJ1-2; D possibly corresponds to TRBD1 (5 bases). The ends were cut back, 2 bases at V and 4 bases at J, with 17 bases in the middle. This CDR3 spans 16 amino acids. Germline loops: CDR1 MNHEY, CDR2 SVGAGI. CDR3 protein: CASSYKRGADIYGYTF. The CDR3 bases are TGTGCCAGCAGTTACAAACGTGGGGCGGACATCTATGGCTACACCTTC.

DNA of the CDR3: TGCGCCAGCAGCTTTAGAGTTAGGGATGAGCAGTTCTTC. It yields the protein CASSFRVRDEQFF. V and J are TRBV5-1 and TRBJ2-1; no reliable D call. The CDR3 length is 13 residues. From germline, CDR1 is SGHRS and CDR2 YFSETQ. With 2 bases removed from V and 8 bases from J, the gap between germline ends came to 11 bases.

The CDR3: CASSYDSLSNQPQHF. For the CDR3, the DNA is TGTGCCAGCAGTTACGACAGCCTTAGCAATCAGCCCCAGCATTTT. The chain links TRBV6-6 to TRBJ1-5; D might be TRBD1 (5 bases). The V gene lost 2 bases and the J gene lost 0 bases, with 8 bases spanning the gap. The CDR3 sequence is 15 residues long. Germline V lookup: CDR1 MNHNY, CDR2 SVGAGI (reference sequence).

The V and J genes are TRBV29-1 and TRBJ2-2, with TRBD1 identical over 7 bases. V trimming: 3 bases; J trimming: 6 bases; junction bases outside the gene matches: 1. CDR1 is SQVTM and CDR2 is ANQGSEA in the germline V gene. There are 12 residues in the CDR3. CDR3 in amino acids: CSVDTGAGELFF. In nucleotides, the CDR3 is TGCAGCGTTGACACAGGGGCCGGGGAGCTGTTTTTT.

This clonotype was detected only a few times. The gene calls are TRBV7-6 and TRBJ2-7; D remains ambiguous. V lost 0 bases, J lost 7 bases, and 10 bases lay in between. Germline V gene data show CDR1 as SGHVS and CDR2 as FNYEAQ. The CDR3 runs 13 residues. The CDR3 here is CASSLAGSSEQYF. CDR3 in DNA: TGTGCCAGCAGCTTAGCGGGATCCTCTGAGCAGTACTTC.

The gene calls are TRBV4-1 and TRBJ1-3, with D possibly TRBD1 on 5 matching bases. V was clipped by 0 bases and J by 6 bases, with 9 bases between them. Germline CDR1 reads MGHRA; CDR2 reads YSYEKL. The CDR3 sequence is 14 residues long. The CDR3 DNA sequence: TGCGCCAGCAGCCAAGACAGGGAGGTAAACACCATATATTTT. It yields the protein CASSQDREVNTIYF.

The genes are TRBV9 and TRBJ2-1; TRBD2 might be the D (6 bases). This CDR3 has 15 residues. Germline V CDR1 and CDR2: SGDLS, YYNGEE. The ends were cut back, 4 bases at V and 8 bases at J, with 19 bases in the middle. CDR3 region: CASSPEEGLWDEQFF. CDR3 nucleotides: TGTGCCAGCAGCCCAGAGGAGGGTCTGTGGGATGAGCAGTTCTTC.

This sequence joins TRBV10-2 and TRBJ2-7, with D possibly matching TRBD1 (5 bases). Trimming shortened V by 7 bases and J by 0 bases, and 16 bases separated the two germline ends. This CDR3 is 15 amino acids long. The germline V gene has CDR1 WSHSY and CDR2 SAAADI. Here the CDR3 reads CASTARGSNSYEQYF. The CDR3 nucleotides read TGCGCCAGCACCGCAAGGGGCTCCAACTCCTACGAGCAGTACTTC.

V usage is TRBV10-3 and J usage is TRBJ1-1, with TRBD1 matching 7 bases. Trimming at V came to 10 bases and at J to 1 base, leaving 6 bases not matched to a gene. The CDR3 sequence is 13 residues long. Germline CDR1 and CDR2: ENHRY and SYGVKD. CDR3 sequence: CATMGTENTEAFF. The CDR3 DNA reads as TGTGCCACCATGGGGACAGAGAACACTGAAGCTTTCTTT.

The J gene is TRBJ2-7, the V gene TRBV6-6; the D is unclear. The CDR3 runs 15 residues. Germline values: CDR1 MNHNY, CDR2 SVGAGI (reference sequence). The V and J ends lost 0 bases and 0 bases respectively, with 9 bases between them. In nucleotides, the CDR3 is TGTGCCAGCAGTTACTCGGTCGATCCCTCCTACGAGCAGTACTTC. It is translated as CASSYSVDPSYEQYF.

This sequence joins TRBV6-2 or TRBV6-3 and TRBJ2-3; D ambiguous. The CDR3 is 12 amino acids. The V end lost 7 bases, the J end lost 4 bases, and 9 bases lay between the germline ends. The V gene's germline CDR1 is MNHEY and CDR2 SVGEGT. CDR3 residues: CASNVRADTQYF. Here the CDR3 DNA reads TGTGCCAGCAACGTACGAGCAGATACGCAGTATTTT.

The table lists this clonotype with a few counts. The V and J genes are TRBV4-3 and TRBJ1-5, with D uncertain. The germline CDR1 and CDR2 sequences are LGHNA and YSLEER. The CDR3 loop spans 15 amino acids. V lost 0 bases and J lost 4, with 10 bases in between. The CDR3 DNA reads TGCGCCAGCAGCCAAGATCCCACGGGGAATCAGCCCCAGCATTTT. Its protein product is CASSQDPTGNQPQHF.

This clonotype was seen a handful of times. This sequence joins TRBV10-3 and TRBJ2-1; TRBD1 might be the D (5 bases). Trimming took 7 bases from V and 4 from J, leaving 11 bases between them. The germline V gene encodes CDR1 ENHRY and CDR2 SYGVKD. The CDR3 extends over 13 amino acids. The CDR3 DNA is TGTGCCATCACTGGGGCAGGGTACAATGAGCAGTTCTTC. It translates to CAITGAGYNEQFF.